The clone carrying this T cell receptor (beta chain) was seen more than once but under ten times. Its antigen is unidentified. The sample originates from a study of a mutant IDH1 vaccine in newly diagnosed glioma. Study overall: The patients received vaccinations eight times, in weeks 1, 3, 5, 7, 11, 15, 19 and 23. Treated patients had a mean age of roughly 40 years and an approximately 62% male, about 38% female split. Previous treatment comprised radiotherapy, temozolomide, or both, mostly both. Study-wide results and limits: Across multiple MHC alleles, 93.3% of patients had vaccine-induced responses.

This sample's time point: week 11, during vaccination. The study gave 300 ug of mutant IDH1 20-mer peptide per vaccine dose, with topical imiquimod. Germline lookup yields CDR1 SGHKS and CDR2 YYEKEE (reference sequence). This CDR3 spans 15 amino acids. V was clipped by 0 bases and J by 0 bases, with 9 bases between them. The data were produced by immunoSEQ multiplex PCR, yet TCRdb's version contains in-frame clones alone and is incomplete. In the table there are around 27,000 clones, about 77% of which are singletons. The clonotype comes from a woman younger than 35 with glioma. The source was PBMCs, collected from a glioma patient whose treatment included an IDH1 peptide vaccine. V is TRBV5-5 and J is TRBJ1-1; D is unresolved. CDR3 DNA: TGTGCCAGCAGCTTGGATGGAGGAATGAACACTGAAGCTTTCTTT. Translated: CASSLDGGMNTEAFF.